This entry lists 7 T cell receptor beta chains sequenced from one sample in a study of Ad26.COV2.S vaccination and SARS-CoV-2 variants. Treatment denoted: around 19 received Ad26.COV2.S at low or high dose, single or two shots; about five received placebo; per-sample allocation not given. Sampling took place 63 days after the first vaccine or placebo injection. Method: immunoSEQ multiplex PCR; TCRdb's copy keeps in-frame clones and lacks some. This table has around 450,000 clones, 80% to 90% appearing once. The specimen was peripheral blood, collected in a trial of Ad26.COV2.S vaccine versus placebo. The receptor set was obtained from a person aged 18-65 years who received the Ad26.COV2.S COVID-19 vaccine or a placebo.

This chain's CDR3 is CASSLARGAGPYLAKNIQYF. As DNA, the CDR3 is TGTGCCAGCAGCTTAGCGAGGGGCGCTGGACCCTATTTGGCCAAAAACATTCAGTACTTC. V usage is TRBV7-2 and J usage is TRBJ2-4; D may correspond to TRBD1 or TRBD2 (5 bases each). The CDR3 contains 20 residues. From germline, CDR1 is SGHTA and CDR2 FQGNSA. Between the trimmed V and J ends, which lost 0 bases and 1 base, there was a span of 22 bases.

The rearrangement links TRBV19 to TRBJ1-2; 7 positions agree with TRBD1. In germline, CDR1 is LNHDA, CDR2 SQIVND (reference sequence). V lost 4 bases to trimming and J lost 4 bases; unmatched junction nucleotides: 6. The CDR3 is 14 residues long. CDR3 loop: CASSSPTGIYGYTF. The CDR3 nucleotides read TGTGCCAGTAGTAGCCCGACAGGGATCTATGGCTACACCTTC.

V is TRBV28 and J is TRBJ2-5; 9 positions agree with TRBD2. Unmatched junction bases numbered 13, after V lost 4 bases and J lost 7 bases. The CDR3 extends over 16 amino acids. Germline V gene lookup returns CDR1 MDHEN and CDR2 SYDVKM. The CDR3 nucleotides are TGTGCCAGCAGTTATACGGAGGGCGGGAGGGCTGTGACCCAGTACTTC. Translation gives CASSYTEGGRAVTQYF.

This rearrangement joins TRBV11-2 to TRBJ2-3, with D hard to call. Germline values: CDR1 SGHAT, CDR2 FQNNGV. V was trimmed by 3 bases and J by 4 bases, leaving 8 bases between them. The CDR3 sequence is 13 residues long. The DNA of the CDR3 is TGTGCCAGCAGCTTTTCAGGCGCAGATACGCAGTATTTT. It translates to CASSFSGADTQYF.

V usage is TRBV6-5 and J usage is TRBJ1-6, with D perhaps TRBD1 (5 bases). CDR3 size: 16 residues. Per the germline V gene, CDR1 is MNHEY and CDR2 is SVGAGI. V was trimmed by 0 bases and J by 11 bases, leaving 17 bases between them. The CDR3 sequence is CASSYSSGSQGAPLHF. CDR3 DNA sequence: TGTGCCAGCAGTTACTCGAGTGGCAGTCAGGGCGCACCCCTCCACTTT.

The rearrangement links TRBV6-4 to TRBJ2-7, with unresolved D. V lost 9 bases to trimming and J lost 4 bases, with 7 bases between them. The CDR3 covers 10 residues. Germline CDR1 MRHNA, CDR2 SNTAGT. This CDR3 reads CARPRYEQYF. For the CDR3, the DNA is TGTGCCAGACCGCGGTACGAGCAGTACTTC.

V is TRBV19 and J is TRBJ2-3; TRBD1 or TRBD2 may be the D gene (5 bases each). There are 12 residues in the CDR3. Per germline, CDR1 LNHDA and CDR2 SQIVND (reference sequence). Trimming pared 3 bases from V and 8 bases from J, leaving 9 bases between. In nucleotides, the CDR3 is TGTGCCAGTAGTATTGGTGGGACTACGCAGTATTTT. Translated: CASSIGGTTQYF.